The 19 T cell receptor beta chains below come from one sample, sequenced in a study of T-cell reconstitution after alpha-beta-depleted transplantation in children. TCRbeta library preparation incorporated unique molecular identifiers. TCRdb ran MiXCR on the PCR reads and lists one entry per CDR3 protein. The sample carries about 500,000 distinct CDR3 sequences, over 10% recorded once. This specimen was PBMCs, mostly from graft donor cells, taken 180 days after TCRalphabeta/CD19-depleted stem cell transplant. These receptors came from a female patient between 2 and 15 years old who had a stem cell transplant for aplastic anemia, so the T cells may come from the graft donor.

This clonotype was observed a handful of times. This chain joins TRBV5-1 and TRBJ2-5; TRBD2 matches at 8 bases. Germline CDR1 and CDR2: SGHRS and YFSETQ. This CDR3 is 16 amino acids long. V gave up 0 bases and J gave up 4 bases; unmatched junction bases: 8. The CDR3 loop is CASSLEGTRPRETQYF. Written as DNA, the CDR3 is TGCGCCAGCAGCTTGGAGGGGACTAGGCCGCGAGAGACCCAGTACTTC.

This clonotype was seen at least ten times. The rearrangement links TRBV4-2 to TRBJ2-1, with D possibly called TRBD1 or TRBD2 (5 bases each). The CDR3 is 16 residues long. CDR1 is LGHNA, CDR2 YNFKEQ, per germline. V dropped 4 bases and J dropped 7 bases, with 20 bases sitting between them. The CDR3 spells CASSPLRGERRNEQFF. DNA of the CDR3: TGTGCCAGCAGCCCTCTTCGAGGGGAAAGGCGAAATGAGCAGTTCTTC.

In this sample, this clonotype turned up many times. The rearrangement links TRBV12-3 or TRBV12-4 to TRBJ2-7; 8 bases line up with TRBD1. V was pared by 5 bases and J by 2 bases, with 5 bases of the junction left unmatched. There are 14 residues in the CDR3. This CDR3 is CASSRGQGTYEQYF. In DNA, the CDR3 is TGTGCCAGCAGTAGAGGACAGGGCACCTACGAGCAGTACTTC.

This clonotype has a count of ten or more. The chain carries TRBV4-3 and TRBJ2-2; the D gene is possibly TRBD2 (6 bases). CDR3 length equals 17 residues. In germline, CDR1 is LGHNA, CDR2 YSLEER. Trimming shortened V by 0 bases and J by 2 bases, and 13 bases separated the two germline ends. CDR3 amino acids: CASSQEISGLNTGELFF. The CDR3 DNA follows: TGCGCCAGCAGCCAAGAAATTTCGGGACTTAACACCGGGGAGCTGTTTTTT.

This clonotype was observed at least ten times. CDR3 amino acids: CASSSGTLQGHEQYF. The DNA for the CDR3 is TGTGCCAGCAGTTCCGGGACACTGCAGGGCCACGAGCAGTACTTC. V usage is TRBV12-3 or TRBV12-4 and J usage is TRBJ2-7, with D maybe TRBD1 (6 bases). Trimming removed 4 bases from V and 5 bases from J, with 18 bases in between. The CDR3 is 15 residues long.

This CDR3 reads CASSPSSAPGELFF. CDR3 DNA: TGTGCCAGCAGCCCCTCGTCGGCCCCCGGGGAGCTGTTTTTT. J is TRBJ2-2 and V is TRBV27; D not certain. V was shortened by 6 bases and J by 6 bases, with 14 bases between the two germline ends. CDR3 length: 14 amino acids. Germline CDR1 reads MNHEY; CDR2 reads SMNVEV (reference sequence).

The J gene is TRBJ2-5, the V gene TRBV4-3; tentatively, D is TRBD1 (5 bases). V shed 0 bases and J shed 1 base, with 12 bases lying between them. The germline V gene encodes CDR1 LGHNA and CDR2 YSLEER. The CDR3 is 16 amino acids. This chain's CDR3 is CASSQEVGHPQETQYF. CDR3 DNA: TGCGCCAGCAGCCAAGAAGTAGGACACCCCCAAGAGACCCAGTACTTC.

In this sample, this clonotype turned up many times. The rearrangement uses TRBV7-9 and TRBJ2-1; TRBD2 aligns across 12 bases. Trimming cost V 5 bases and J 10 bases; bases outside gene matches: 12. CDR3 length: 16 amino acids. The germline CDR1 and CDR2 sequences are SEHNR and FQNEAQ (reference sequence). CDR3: CASSHRTSGELWEQFF. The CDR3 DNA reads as TGTGCCAGCAGCCACCGGACTAGCGGGGAACTTTGGGAGCAGTTCTTC.

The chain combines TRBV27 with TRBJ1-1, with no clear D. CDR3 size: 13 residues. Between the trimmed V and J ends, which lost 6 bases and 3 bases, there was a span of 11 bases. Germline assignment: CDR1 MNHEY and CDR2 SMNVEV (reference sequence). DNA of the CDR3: TGTGCCAGCAGACGAAAACTGGACACTGAAGCTTTCTTT. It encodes CASRRKLDTEAFF.

CDR3 amino acids: CASSHGPTLLTDTQYF. The CDR3 DNA reads as TGCGCCAGCAGCCATGGACCGACGCTACTCACAGATACGCAGTATTTT. The chain employs TRBV5-1 and TRBJ2-3; no definite D call. Trimming removed 4 bases from V and 2 bases from J, with 17 bases in between. The CDR3 covers 16 residues. Germline V lookup: CDR1 SGHRS, CDR2 YFSETQ.

The CDR3 region is CASSSSGFGTGSNNEQFF. For the CDR3, the DNA is TGTGCCAGCAGCTCCTCGGGCTTTGGGACAGGGTCTAACAATGAGCAGTTCTTC. This chain uses TRBV5-6 with TRBJ2-1, with TRBD1 matching over 9 bases. Germline CDR1 reads SGHDT; CDR2 reads YYEEEE. This CDR3 contains 18 residues. The V segment lost 3 bases and the J segment 5 bases; nucleotides outside the gene matches: 15.

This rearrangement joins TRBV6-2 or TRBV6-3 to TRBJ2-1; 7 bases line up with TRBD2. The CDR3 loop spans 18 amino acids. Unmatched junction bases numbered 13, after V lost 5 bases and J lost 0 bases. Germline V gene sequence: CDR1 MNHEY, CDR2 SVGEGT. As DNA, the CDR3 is TGTGCCAGCAGTACGTACTCGCGGGGGTCAAGCTCCTACAATGAGCAGTTCTTC. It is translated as CASSTYSRGSSSYNEQFF.

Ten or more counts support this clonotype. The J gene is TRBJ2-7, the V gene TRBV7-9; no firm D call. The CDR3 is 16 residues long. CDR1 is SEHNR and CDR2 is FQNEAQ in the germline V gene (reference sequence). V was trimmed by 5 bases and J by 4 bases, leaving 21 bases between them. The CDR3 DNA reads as TGTGCCAGCAGCCCCTCCAGGTGGGGTGAATTGTACGAGCAGTACGTC. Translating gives CASSPSRWGELYEQYV.

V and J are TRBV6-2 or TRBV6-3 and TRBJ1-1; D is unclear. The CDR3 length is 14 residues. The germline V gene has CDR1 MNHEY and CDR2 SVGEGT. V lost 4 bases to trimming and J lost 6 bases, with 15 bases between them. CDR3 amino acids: CASSWAKGRAEAFF. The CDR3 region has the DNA TGTGCCAGCAGTTGGGCTAAAGGGAGGGCTGAAGCTTTCTTT.

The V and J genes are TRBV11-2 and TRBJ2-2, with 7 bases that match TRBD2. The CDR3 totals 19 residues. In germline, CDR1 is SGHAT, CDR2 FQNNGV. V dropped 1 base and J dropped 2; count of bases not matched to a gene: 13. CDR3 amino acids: CASSLVGIASGGNTGELFF. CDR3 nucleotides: TGTGCCAGCAGCTTAGTGGGGATCGCTAGCGGAGGAAACACCGGGGAGCTGTTTTTT.

The CDR3 bases are TGTGCCAGCAGCTTGCAGCGCGGTGGGGGGGCCAACTATGGCTACACCTTC. As protein: CASSLQRGGGANYGYTF. The rearrangement uses TRBV7-2 and TRBJ1-2, with a tentative D call TRBD1 (6 bases). CDR3 length equals 17 residues. From germline, CDR1 is SGHTA and CDR2 FQGNSA. V was clipped by 3 bases and J by 2 bases, with 19 bases between them.

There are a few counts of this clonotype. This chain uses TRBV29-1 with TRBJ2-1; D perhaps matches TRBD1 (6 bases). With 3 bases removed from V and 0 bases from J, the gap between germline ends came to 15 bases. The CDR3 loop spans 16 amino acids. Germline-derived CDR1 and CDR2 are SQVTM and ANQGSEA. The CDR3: CSVDWWQGSSYNEQFF. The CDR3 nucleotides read TGCAGCGTTGACTGGTGGCAGGGGAGCTCCTACAATGAGCAGTTCTTC.

As DNA, the CDR3 is TGTGCCAGCAGCGCCGGGACCTTCACAGATACGCAGTATTTT. Its protein is CASSAGTFTDTQYF. The genes are TRBV7-9 and TRBJ2-3; D is perhaps TRBD1 or TRBD2 (5 bases each). CDR3 length equals 14 residues. Between the trimmed V and J ends, which lost 5 bases and 2 bases, there was a span of 11 bases. Germline V gene sequence: CDR1 SEHNR, CDR2 FQNEAQ (reference sequence).

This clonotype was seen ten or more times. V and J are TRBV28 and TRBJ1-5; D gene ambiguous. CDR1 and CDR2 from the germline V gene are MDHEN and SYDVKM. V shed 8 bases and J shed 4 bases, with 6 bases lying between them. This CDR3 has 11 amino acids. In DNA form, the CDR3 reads TGTGCCAGCCGGAATAATCAGCCCCAGCATTTT. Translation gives CASRNNQPQHF.